These 28 T cell receptor beta chains originate from one sample sequenced in a study of beta chain features in type 1 diabetes. Of the isolated RNA, all was reverse transcribed, and so the sequenced material was expressed TCRB transcripts. Here immunoSEQ multiplex PCR was the method, and the copy in TCRdb shows in-frame clones only, minus some. The table lists approximately 150,000 clones, about 9.8% of them singletons. Sequences were obtained from central memory CD4+ T cells from blood. The receptors were gathered from a woman between 18 and 29 years old in good health.

The CDR3 region is CAWRSSSYNSPLHF. Here the CDR3 DNA reads TGTGCCTGGAGATCATCCTCCTATAATTCACCCCTCCACTTT. The chain is built from TRBV30 and TRBJ1-6; no clear D gene. V was trimmed by 3 bases and J by 0 bases, leaving 6 bases between them. CDR3 length equals 14 residues. The germline gives CDR1 GTSNPN, CDR2 SVGIG (reference sequence). The full variable domain, rest sourced from reference TRBV30 and TRBJ1-6, is SQTIHQWPATLVQPVGSPLSLECTVEGTSNPNLYWYRQAAGRGLQLLFYSVGIGQISSEVPQNLSASRPQDRQFILSSKKLLLSDSGFYLCAWRSSSYNSPLHFGNGTRLTVT.

About this clone: The same CDR3 also results from other DNA sequences found in this sample. V is TRBV18 and J is TRBJ2-1, with 8 bases that match TRBD1. Per the germline V gene, CDR1 is KGHSH and CDR2 is LQKENI. V lost 3 bases to trimming and J lost 0 bases; unmatched junction nucleotides: 4. This CDR3 contains 16 residues. This chain's CDR3 is CASSPGGQGSYNEQFF. The CDR3 DNA reads TGTGCCAGCTCACCTGGCGGACAGGGCTCCTACAATGAGCAGTTCTTC.

J is TRBJ2-7 and V is TRBV11-3; D uncertain. Trimming took 1 base from V and 6 from J, leaving 4 bases between them. CDR1 SGHNT and CDR2 YENEEA come from the germline V gene. This CDR3 contains 11 residues. CDR3 protein: CASSLVLEQYF. The CDR3 DNA reads TGTGCCAGCAGCTTAGTACTCGAGCAGTACTTC.

The chain combines TRBV29-1 with TRBJ2-2; 7 nucleotides match TRBD1. Germline CDR1 is SQVTM and CDR2 is ANQGSEA. The CDR3 covers 13 residues. CDR3 sequence reads: CSAGTENTGELFF. In DNA, the CDR3 is TGCAGTGCCGGGACAGAGAACACCGGGGAGCTGTTTTTT.

This chain links TRBV27 with TRBJ1-4, with TRBD1 identical over 7 bases. Trimming took 5 bases from V and 7 from J; bases not matched to a gene: 1. CDR1 is MNHEY and CDR2 is SMNVEV in the germline V gene (reference sequence). This CDR3 has 12 residues. The CDR3 DNA sequence: TGTGCCAGCAGTACAGGGGCTGAAAAACTGTTTTTT. It codes for CASSTGAEKLFF.

The chain has TRBV28 and TRBJ2-3; tentative D call: TRBD2 (6 bases). CDR1 and CDR2 from the germline V gene are MDHEN and SYDVKM. V lost 6 bases, J lost 0 bases, and 13 bases lay in between. The CDR3 is made up of 15 amino acids. The CDR3: CASSSGGISTDTQYF. The DNA of the CDR3 is TGTGCCAGCAGCTCGGGCGGGATCAGCACAGATACGCAGTATTTT.

As regards this clone: Its ends do not fully match the called genes, so a read error is possible. This sequence joins TRBV2 and TRBJ1-2; possible D gene TRBD1, 5 bases. The CDR3 is 14 amino acids. Germline V gene sequence: CDR1 SNHLY, CDR2 FYNNEI. CDR3 amino acids: CARSWPGVNYGYTF. As DNA, the CDR3 is TGTGCCCGCAGCTGGCCGGGGGTCAACTATGGCTACACCTTC.

This chain uses TRBV7-3 with TRBJ2-5; the D is unclear. The V end lost 4 bases, the J end lost 2 bases, and 14 bases lay between the germline ends. This CDR3 region has 15 residues. Germline values: CDR1 SGHTA, CDR2 FQGTGA. The CDR3 here is CASSSNGLRQETQYF. CDR3 DNA sequence: TGTGCCAGCAGCTCAAATGGGCTACGACAAGAGACCCAGTACTTC.

The chain links TRBV27 to TRBJ2-3; tentatively, D is TRBD1 (6 bases). Germline V gene lookup returns CDR1 MNHEY and CDR2 SMNVEV (reference sequence). There are 14 residues in the CDR3. The V end lost 4 bases, the J end lost 5 bases, and 13 bases lay between the germline ends. The CDR3 DNA is TGTGCCAGCAGTTCCCAGGGGTTAGGAGATACGCAGTATTTT. Its protein is CASSSQGLGDTQYF.

This clone has just a few counts. The V and J genes are TRBV7-6 and TRBJ2-2, with TRBD1 as a possible D gene (6 bases). The CDR3 covers 14 residues. Germline V gene data show CDR1 as SGHVS and CDR2 as FNYEAQ. V was pared by 7 bases and J by 4 bases, with 13 bases between. The CDR3: CASKGDPSTGELFF. CDR3 sequence (DNA): TGTGCCAGCAAGGGGGACCCAAGCACCGGGGAGCTGTTTTTT.

This clone was seen only a few times. V gene TRBV19 combines with J gene TRBJ1-4, with D hard to call. This CDR3 has 14 residues. In germline, CDR1 is LNHDA, CDR2 SQIVND (reference sequence). Deletions cut 10 bases from V and 0 bases from J, with 12 bases between. The CDR3 coding sequence is TGTGCCACCACAGAAAATCCAACTAATGAAAAACTGTTTTTT. Translation: CATTENPTNEKLFF.

This clone has a handful of counts. This rearrangement joins TRBV7-8 to TRBJ2-1; 7 bases line up with TRBD2. From germline, CDR1 is SGHVS and CDR2 FQNEAQ. CDR3 length equals 16 residues. Trimming cost V 5 bases and J 5 bases; bases outside gene matches: 12. CDR3 DNA sequence: TGTGCCAGCAGCCCAAGGGGCAAGGGACTAAACAATGAGCAGTTCTTC. Protein sequence: CASSPRGKGLNNEQFF.

The chain employs TRBV2 and TRBJ2-5; tentative D call: TRBD2 (5 bases). Trimming stripped 6 bases from V and 0 bases from J, with 11 bases between. The CDR3 totals 14 residues. CDR1 and CDR2 from the germline V gene are SNHLY and FYNNEI. The CDR3 nucleotides are TGTGCCAGCAGCCCGAGGGTAGACCAAGAGACCCAGTACTTC. Translating it yields CASSPRVDQETQYF.

This clone was counted between two and nine times. This chain connects TRBV2 to TRBJ2-7; possibly TRBD2 for D (5 bases). The CDR3 runs 12 residues. Deletions cut 2 bases from V and 12 bases from J, with 14 bases between. CDR1 and CDR2 from the germline V gene are SNHLY and FYNNEI. The CDR3 loop is CASSESTAAGYF. The CDR3 coding sequence is TGTGCCAGCAGTGAATCGACCGCGGCGGGGTACTTC.

The rearrangement joins TRBV21-1 to TRBJ2-3; no DNA check was done on the table's D call, TRBD2. TRBV21-1 is a pseudogene segment. CDR3 length: 13 residues. The CDR3 loop reads CASSKDGGYTQYF. CDR3 coding DNA: TGTGCCAGCAGCAAAGACGGTGGTTATACGCAGTATTTT.

This clone has more than one count but fewer than ten. This chain connects TRBV5-1 to TRBJ2-2; a weak D match, TRBD1 (6 bases). Germline values: CDR1 SGHRS, CDR2 YFSETQ. The ends were cut back, 1 base at V and 1 base at J, with 11 bases in the middle. The CDR3 runs 16 residues. The DNA for the CDR3 is TGCGCCAGCAGCTTGACCGGGACAAAGAACACCGGGGAGCTGTTTTTT. This codes for CASSLTGTKNTGELFF.

This clone was seen a few times. The rearrangement joins TRBV27 to TRBJ2-3, with TRBD2 matching over 13 bases. The V and J ends lost 5 bases and 8 bases, in that order; junction bases with no gene match: 7. CDR1 is MNHEY, CDR2 SMNVEV, per germline (reference sequence). This CDR3 has 15 residues. In nucleotides, the CDR3 is TGTGCCAGCAGTGGGACTAGCGGGGATAAGGTTACGCAGTATTTT. As protein: CASSGTSGDKVTQYF.

The chain carries TRBV19 and TRBJ2-3, with 8 bases fitting TRBD2. There are 15 residues in the CDR3. Germline CDR1 reads LNHDA; CDR2 reads SQIVND (reference sequence). J lost 0 bases, V lost 3 bases, and 2 bases had no gene match. CDR3 protein: CASSIIAGSTDTQYF. Here the CDR3 DNA reads TGTGCCAGTAGTATTATAGCGGGGAGCACAGATACGCAGTATTTT.

In its sample, this clone was seen many times. At the DNA level, this CDR3 is encoded by other sequences in the same sample as well. The chain joins TRBV29-1 to TRBJ2-1, with 7 bases matching TRBD2. Germline V gene sequence: CDR1 SQVTM, CDR2 ANQGSEA. CDR3 size: 13 residues. The J segment lost 0 bases and the V segment lost 6 bases, leaving 2 bases of the junction unmatched. CDR3 nucleotides: TGCAGCGTAGGCGGGAGCTCCTACAATGAGCAGTTCTTC. The encoded protein is CSVGGSSYNEQFF.

At least ten counts were recorded for this clone. The gene calls are TRBV18 and TRBJ2-5; no clear D. The CDR3 runs 13 residues. Germline-derived CDR1 and CDR2 are KGHSH and LQKENI. V lost 4 bases and J 4 bases, leaving 10 bases between the germline ends. This chain's CDR3 is CASSQQNRETQYF. DNA of the CDR3: TGTGCCAGCTCACAGCAGAACAGAGAGACCCAGTACTTC.

This clone came up a few times. V gene TRBV7-9 combines with J gene TRBJ2-3, with a tentative D call TRBD1 (5 bases). V lost 1 base to trimming and J lost 6 bases, with 11 bases between them. The CDR3 length is 14 residues. CDR1 SEHNR and CDR2 FQNEAQ come from the germline V gene (reference sequence). The CDR3, as DNA: TGTGCCAGCAGCTTAGGGCAGGGTGTGGATACGCAGTATTTT. Protein product: CASSLGQGVDTQYF.

Notes on this clone: The sample has other DNA sequences that encode this CDR3 too. The V gene is TRBV4-2, the J gene TRBJ2-7; 10 bases line up with TRBD1. CDR1 and CDR2 from the germline V gene are LGHNA and YNFKEQ. The CDR3 has 14 residues. The V and J ends lost 1 base and 4 bases, in that order; junction bases with no gene match: 1. CDR3 protein: CASSQGQGAYEQYF. CDR3 coding DNA: TGTGCCAGCAGCCAAGGACAGGGGGCGTACGAGCAGTACTTC.

This clone was counted only a few times. This chain uses TRBV11-2 with TRBJ2-2; 8 bases fit TRBD1. The V gene end was trimmed by 4 bases and the J gene end by 5 bases; junction bases not matched to a gene: 9. Germline-derived CDR1 and CDR2 are SGHAT and FQNNGV. The CDR3 consists of 16 residues. The CDR3 coding sequence is TGTGCCAGCAGCTGGTCCTCAGGGGGCGGGACCGGGGAGCTGTTTTTT. Amino acid sequence: CASSWSSGGGTGELFF.

This clone has a handful of counts. The genes are TRBV29-1 and TRBJ1-4, with TRBD1 matching 7 bases. V shed 7 bases, J shed 5 bases, and the junction held 7 bases outside the gene matches. Germline-derived CDR1 and CDR2 are SQVTM and ANQGSEA. This CDR3 is built from 13 residues. CDR3 coding DNA: TGCAGCGCTGTAGCGACAGGGAATGAAAAACTGTTTTTT. It encodes CSAVATGNEKLFF.

The chain links TRBV6-5 to TRBJ2-7; 9 bases match TRBD2. Germline CDR1 reads MNHEY; CDR2 reads SVGAGI. The CDR3 is made up of 14 amino acids. Unmatched junction bases numbered 10, after V lost 6 bases and J lost 7 bases. The CDR3 region has the DNA TGTGCCAGCAGCCCTCCGGGACTAGCCGGAGAGCAGTACTTC. It is translated as CASSPPGLAGEQYF.

V and J are TRBV14 and TRBJ2-3, with D unresolved. V gave up 1 base and J gave up 4 bases, with 3 bases separating them. CDR3 length: 12 residues. The germline CDR1 and CDR2 sequences are SGHDN and FVKESK. The CDR3, as DNA: TGTGCCAGCAGCCAAGTAGCAGATACGCAGTATTTT. Amino acid sequence: CASSQVADTQYF.

The chain couples TRBV10-3 to TRBJ2-5, with TRBD1 identical over 7 bases. The CDR3 consists of 14 residues. Trimming cost V 7 bases and J 2 bases; bases outside gene matches: 7. The germline V gene encodes CDR1 ENHRY and CDR2 SYGVKD. The CDR3 loop is CAIKQTGPQETQYF. As DNA, the CDR3 is TGTGCCATCAAGCAGACAGGGCCTCAAGAGACCCAGTACTTC.

The sample holds many counts of this clone. This chain uses TRBV30 with TRBJ1-1, with 8 positions matching TRBD1. With 0 bases clipped from V and 3 bases from J, the junction kept 3 bases outside the gene matches. Germline V lookup: CDR1 GTSNPN, CDR2 SVGIG (reference sequence). The CDR3 runs 14 residues. In DNA form, the CDR3 reads TGTGCCTGGAGTGTTGGGACAGGCTACACTGAAGCTTTCTTT. Its translation: CAWSVGTGYTEAFF.